Reported below is one T cell receptor beta chain. Looked up from germline, CDR1 is LGHNA and CDR2 is YSLEER. V dropped 1 base and J dropped 3; count of bases not matched to a gene: 14. This CDR3 is built from 19 residues. Authors' data handling: Nucleated cell counts were estimated from reference gene primer amplification. Only in-frame clones appear in the TCRdb table, and some are missing; sequencing was by immunoSEQ multiplex PCR. V and J calls and clone size are as listed in that table; D and trimming were resolved from the DNA. The sample gives some 300,000 clones, around 91% of which show up once; around 1% is in the top ten. The data belong to a study of blood T cell repertoires in COVID-19.

The chain has TRBV4-3 and TRBJ2-1; 8 nucleotides align to TRBD2. The sample consisted of peripheral blood. This receptor was identified in a woman in her forties with COVID-19, enrolled during active disease. The CDR3 reads CASSQAPGAGAAIYNEQFF. The DNA of the CDR3 is TGCGCCAGCAGCCAAGCCCCGGGAGCGGGAGCCGCAATCTACAATGAGCAGTTCTTC.